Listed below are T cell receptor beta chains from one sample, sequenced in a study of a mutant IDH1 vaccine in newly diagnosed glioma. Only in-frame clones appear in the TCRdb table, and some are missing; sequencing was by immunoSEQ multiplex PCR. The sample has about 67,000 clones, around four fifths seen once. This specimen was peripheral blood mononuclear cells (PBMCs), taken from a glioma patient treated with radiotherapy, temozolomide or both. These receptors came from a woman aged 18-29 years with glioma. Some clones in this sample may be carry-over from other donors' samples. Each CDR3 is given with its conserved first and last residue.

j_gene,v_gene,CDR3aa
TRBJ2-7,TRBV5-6,CASSLAGDRAYEQYF
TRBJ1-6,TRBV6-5,CASSIQGYNSPLHF
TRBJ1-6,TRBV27,CASSLGRDRRHSPLHF
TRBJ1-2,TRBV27,CASSSGGGINYGYTF
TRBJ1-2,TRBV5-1,CASSLGTVGGYTF
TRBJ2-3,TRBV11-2,CASSLTSGALGSTDTQYF
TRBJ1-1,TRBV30,CAGLTGLNTEAFF
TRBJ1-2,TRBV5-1,CASSLALEGGFNGYTF
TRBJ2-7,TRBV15,CATSGSRVSSYEQYF
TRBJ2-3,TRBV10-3,CAIRKDGVESTDTQYF
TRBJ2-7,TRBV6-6,CASTPTTVNYEQYF
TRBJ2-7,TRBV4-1,CASSQRETASEQYF
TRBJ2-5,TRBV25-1,CASSEPDREGGTQYF
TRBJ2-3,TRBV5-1,CASRPSLATDTQYF
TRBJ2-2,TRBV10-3,CAISMETGELFF
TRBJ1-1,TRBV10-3,CAISMWDRGPNTEAFF
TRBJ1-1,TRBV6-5,CASSYSMGRNTEAFF
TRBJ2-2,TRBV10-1,CASGEDRVGGELFF
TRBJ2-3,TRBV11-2,CASSLSRDTQYF
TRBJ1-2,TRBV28,CASSLRGGYGYTF
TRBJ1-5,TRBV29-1,CSVVGGTDNQPQHF
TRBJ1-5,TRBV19,CASSIRGPGQPQHF
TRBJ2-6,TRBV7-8,CASRGRGGSSGANVLTF
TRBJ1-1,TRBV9,CASSRELGAEAFF
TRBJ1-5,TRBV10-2,CASRVQGPTNQPQHF
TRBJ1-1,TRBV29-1,CSVLDSEGTEAFF
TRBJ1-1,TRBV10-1,CASSAQLNTEAFF
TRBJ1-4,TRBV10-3,CAIRSDRGSEKLFF
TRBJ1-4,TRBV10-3,CAISVTGPVNEKLFF
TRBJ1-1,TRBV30,CAWRVGQIAPEAFF
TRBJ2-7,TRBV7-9,CAGGGEVNEQYF
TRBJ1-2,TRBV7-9,CASSPTGGIGYTF
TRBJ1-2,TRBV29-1,CSVEGSPGEGGYTF
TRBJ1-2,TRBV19,CASTLGTVPLYGYTF
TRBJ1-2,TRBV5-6,CASSLVREGNYGYTF
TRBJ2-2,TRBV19,CASKVGGSGGPGELFF